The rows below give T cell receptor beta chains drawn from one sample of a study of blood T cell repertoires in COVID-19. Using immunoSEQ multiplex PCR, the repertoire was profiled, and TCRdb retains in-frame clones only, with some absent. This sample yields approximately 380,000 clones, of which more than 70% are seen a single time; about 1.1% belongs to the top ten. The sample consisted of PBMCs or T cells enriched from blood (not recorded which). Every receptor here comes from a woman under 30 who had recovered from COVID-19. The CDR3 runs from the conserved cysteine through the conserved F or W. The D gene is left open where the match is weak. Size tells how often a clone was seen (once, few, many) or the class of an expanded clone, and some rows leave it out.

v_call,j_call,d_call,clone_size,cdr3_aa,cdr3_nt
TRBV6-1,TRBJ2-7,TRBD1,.,CASSEVPGQGREQYF,TGTGCCAGCAGTGAAGTCCCGGGACAGGGCCGGGAGCAGTACTTC
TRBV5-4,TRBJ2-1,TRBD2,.,CASSFPSGGGDEQFF,TGTGCCAGCAGCTTCCCTAGCGGGGGGGGCGATGAGCAGTTCTTC
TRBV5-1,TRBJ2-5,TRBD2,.,CASSTGRGEETQYF,TGCGCCAGCAGCACAGGACGGGGGGAAGAGACCCAGTACTTC
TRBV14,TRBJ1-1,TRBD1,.,CASSHGQANTEAFF,TGTGCCAGCAGTCACGGACAGGCTAACACTGAAGCTTTCTTT
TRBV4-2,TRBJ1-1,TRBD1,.,CASSQGDRQGAGTEAFF,TGTGCCAGCAGCCAGGGGGACCGACAGGGGGCGGGCACTGAAGCTTTCTTT
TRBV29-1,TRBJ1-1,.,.,CSVAPPGSVNTEAFF,TGCAGCGTCGCCCCACCGGGGTCGGTGAACACTGAAGCTTTCTTT
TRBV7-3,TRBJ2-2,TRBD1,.,CASSFGTGYPGELFF,TGTGCCAGCAGCTTCGGGACAGGGTATCCCGGGGAGCTGTTTTTT
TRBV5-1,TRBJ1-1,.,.,CASSLADRRNTEAFF,TGCGCCAGCAGCTTGGCTGATAGAAGGAACACTGAAGCTTTCTTT
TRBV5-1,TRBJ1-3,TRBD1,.,CASSGPGQGSVDSGNTIYF,TGCGCCAGCAGCGGACCGGGACAGGGTTCGGTTGACTCTGGAAACACCATATATTTT
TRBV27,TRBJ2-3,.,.,CASSLQSRPSSTDTQYF,TGTGCCAGCAGTTTACAGTCGCGGCCCTCTAGCACAGATACGCAGTATTTT
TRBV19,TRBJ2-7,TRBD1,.,CASSKGQAPYEQYF,TGTGCCAGTAGTAAGGGACAGGCCCCCTACGAGCAGTACTTC
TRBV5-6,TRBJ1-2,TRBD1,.,CASSNIDRAGNYGYTF,TGTGCCAGCAGCAATATAGACAGGGCTGGTAACTATGGCTACACCTTC
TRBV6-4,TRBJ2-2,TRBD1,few,CASSPQGAAGELFF,TGTGCCAGCAGTCCCCAGGGGGCGGCCGGGGAGCTGTTTTTT
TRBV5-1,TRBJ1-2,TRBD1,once,CVSSPYRDRGDGYTF,TGCGTCAGCAGCCCGTACCGGGACAGGGGGGATGGCTACACCTTC
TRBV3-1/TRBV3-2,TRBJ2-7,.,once,CASRHLGGYTQYF,TGTGCCAGCAGGCACCTCGGGGGTTATACGCAGTACTTC
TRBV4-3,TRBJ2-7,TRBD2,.,CASSQGFRTSGGSYEQYF,TGCGCCAGCAGCCAAGGCTTTAGGACTAGCGGGGGTTCGTACGAGCAGTACTTC
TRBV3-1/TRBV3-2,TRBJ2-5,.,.,CASSQDAAAQETQYF,TGTGCCAGCAGCCAAGATGCGGCAGCTCAAGAGACCCAGTACTTC
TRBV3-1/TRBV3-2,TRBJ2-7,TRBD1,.,CASSQDGTGRDEQYF,TGTGCCAGCAGCCAAGACGGGACAGGGAGAGACGAGCAGTACTTC
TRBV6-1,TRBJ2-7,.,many,CASSERAGEGYEQYF,TGTGCCAGCAGTGAACGCGCAGGGGAAGGCTACGAGCAGTACTTC
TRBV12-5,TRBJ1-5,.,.,CASGDGAGALSNQPQHF,TGTGCTAGTGGAGACGGCGCGGGGGCCCTTAGCAATCAGCCCCAGCATTTT
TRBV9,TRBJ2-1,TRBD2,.,CASSVTSGGVNEQFF,TGTGCCAGCAGCGTCACTAGCGGGGGAGTCAATGAGCAGTTCTTC
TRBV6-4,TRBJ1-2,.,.,CASSDSPGVMSGYTF,TGTGCCAGCAGTGACTCACCGGGGGTGATGAGTGGCTACACCTTC